This T cell receptor beta chain stems from a study of blood T cell repertoires in COVID-19. Adults between roughly 18 and 100 years of age took part from about 24 US areas. Cohort 3 donors were reported recovered after two negative PCRs, clearance, or symptom resolution. TCRdb's copy holds only in-frame clones and misses some; the assay was immunoSEQ multiplex PCR. The sample carries 300,000 to 400,000 clones, over 75% recorded once. Per the germline V gene, CDR1 is SNHLY and CDR2 is FYNNEI. CDR3 size: 14 residues. The V gene lost 1 base and the J gene lost 7 bases, with 10 bases spanning the gap. Sequenced input: PBMCs or T cells enriched from blood (not recorded which). The sequence was collected from a man aged 25-45 years who had recovered from COVID-19. This sequence joins TRBV2 and TRBJ1-4; no clear D gene. The CDR3 nucleotides are TGTGCCAGCAGTGAAGGAGACTCGGGTGAAAAACTGTTTTTT. Its translation: CASSEGDSGEKLFF.